Following are 17 T cell receptor beta chains from one sample sequenced in a study of shared clonotypes between healthy human individuals. Some clones are missing from TCRdb's copy, which holds only in-frame ones; the method was immunoSEQ multiplex PCR. The data show around 2.1 million clones, 93% seen once. As defined, naive CD8 cells were CD45RO-negative and positively selected for CCR7, with terminally differentiated effector memory CD45RA+ cells excluded. Sequencing was done on a sample of naive CD8+ T cells from PBMCs. The origin of the receptors is a man aged 18 to 29 in good health. Some clones in this sample may be carry-over from other donors' samples.

The chain uses TRBV9 and TRBJ2-1; D not certain. With 4 bases removed from V and 7 bases from J, the gap between germline ends came to 9 bases. Germline CDR1 SGDLS, CDR2 YYNGEE. This CDR3 is 12 amino acids long. CDR3: CASSLNSNEQFF. The CDR3 DNA sequence: TGTGCCAGCAGCCTTAACTCGAATGAGCAGTTCTTC.

For this clone: Compared with germline, one end of the junction differs, possibly owing to a read error. This chain joins TRBV27 and TRBJ2-7; 7 bases fit TRBD1. CDR1 is MNHEY, CDR2 SMNVEV, per germline (reference sequence). This CDR3 is built from 14 residues. CDR3 in amino acids: CASSLRGPFYGQYF. The CDR3 bases are TGTGCCAGCAGTTTGAGGGGGCCTTTCTACGGGCAGTACTTC.

This clone occurred once. This sequence joins TRBV28 and TRBJ1-5, with D unresolved. Germline assignment: CDR1 MDHEN and CDR2 SYDVKM. Trimming shortened V by 3 bases and J by 4 bases, and 10 bases separated the two germline ends. The CDR3 spans 14 residues. The CDR3 here is CASSFYLDNQPQHF. The CDR3 DNA reads as TGTGCCAGCAGTTTTTACCTTGATAATCAGCCCCAGCATTTT.

The chain carries TRBV5-4 and TRBJ2-2, with D perhaps given as TRBD1 or TRBD2 (5 bases each). The germline V gene has CDR1 SGHNT and CDR2 YYREEE (reference sequence). The ends were cut back, 6 bases at V and 4 bases at J, with 16 bases in the middle. CDR3 length: 15 residues. The CDR3 region is CASKQTRGTTGELFF. CDR3 nucleotides: TGTGCCAGCAAGCAGACGAGAGGGACCACCGGGGAGCTGTTTTTT.

The chain recombines TRBV27 with TRBJ2-7; tentatively, D is TRBD1 (6 bases). Trimming left V 6 bases short and J 3 bases short, with 18 bases between. There are 15 residues in the CDR3. CDR1 is MNHEY and CDR2 is SMNVEV in the germline V gene (reference sequence). CDR3 in DNA: TGTGCCAGCAGGTGGGGCCGGACAGATTTCTACGAGCAGTACTTC. Amino acids: CASRWGRTDFYEQYF.

This chain links TRBV5-6 with TRBJ2-7; 9 positions agree with TRBD1. V was clipped by 4 bases and J by 1 base; unmatched bases: 6. Germline CDR1 reads SGHDT; CDR2 reads YYEEEE. The CDR3 totals 15 residues. The CDR3 sequence is CASSPVGTGSYEQYF. The CDR3 DNA reads as TGTGCCAGCAGCCCGGTCGGGACAGGGTCCTACGAGCAGTACTTC.

The rearrangement links TRBV10-1 to TRBJ2-5; weak D call: TRBD1 (6 bases). Trimming took off 3 bases at V and 3 bases at J, with 14 bases between the two ends. The germline V gene encodes CDR1 WNHNN and CDR2 SYGVQD (reference sequence). The CDR3 loop spans 15 amino acids. This chain's CDR3 is CASSDEDRLEETQYF. The DNA of the CDR3 is TGCGCCAGCAGTGATGAAGACAGGCTAGAAGAGACCCAGTACTTC.

This clone was detected once. The chain couples TRBV7-6 to TRBJ2-5; possible D gene TRBD2, 6 bases. Per the germline V gene, CDR1 is SGHVS and CDR2 is FNYEAQ. With 7 bases removed from V and 1 base from J, the gap between germline ends came to 7 bases. The CDR3 runs 12 residues. The CDR3 DNA sequence: TGTGCCAGCAAGGAGGGCCAAGAGACCCAGTACTTC. It codes for CASKEGQETQYF. The full variable domain, completed using reference TRBV7-6 and TRBJ2-5, is GAGVSQSPRYKVTKRGQDVALRCDPISGHVSLYWYRQALGQGPEFLTYFNYEAQQDKSGLPNDRFSAERPEGSISTLTIQRTEQRDSAMYRCASKEGQETQYFGPGTRLLVL.

The gene calls are TRBV7-9 and TRBJ2-7, with TRBD2 matching 10 bases. The CDR3 length is 16 residues. The ends lost 4 bases at V and 4 bases at J; junction bases unmatched: 10. The germline CDR1 and CDR2 sequences are SEHNR and FQNEAQ (reference sequence). Here the CDR3 reads CASSSDSSGSTYEQYF. The CDR3 nucleotides read TGTGCCAGCAGCTCCGACTCTAGCGGGAGTACGTACGAGCAGTACTTC.

CDR3 nucleotide sequence: TGCGCCAGCAGCCCTTCGACAGTCTCAAGCGAGCAGTACTTC. It translates to CASSPSTVSSEQYF. The chain recombines TRBV4-3 with TRBJ2-5; TRBD1 might be the D (5 bases). The end of the DNA is better explained by TRBJ2-7, so the J call may be wrong. There are 14 residues in the CDR3. Germline V lookup: CDR1 LGHNA, CDR2 YSLEER.

V usage is TRBV28 and J usage is TRBJ2-5; the D call may be TRBD1 or TRBD2 (6 bases each). The V gene's germline CDR1 is MDHEN and CDR2 SYDVKM. V was clipped by 6 bases and J by 5 bases, with 19 bases between them. The CDR3 totals 15 residues. For the CDR3, the DNA is TGTGCCAGCAGCTTTAGGGGGACTTCCCGGGAGACCCAGTACTTC. Translated, it gives CASSFRGTSRETQYF.

This clone was observed a single time. This chain connects TRBV6-4 to TRBJ1-5; D remains ambiguous. Trimming cost V 0 bases and J 9 bases, with 9 bases left between them. The CDR3 runs to 13 residues. Looked up from germline, CDR1 is MRHNA and CDR2 is SNTAGT. In DNA form, the CDR3 reads TGTGCCAGCAGTGACTCGATTTTAGGGCCCCAGCATTTT. The encoded protein is CASSDSILGPQHF.

The chain combines TRBV2 with TRBJ1-4, with TRBD1 as a possible D gene (5 bases). Germline V gives CDR1 SNHLY, CDR2 FYNNEI. V lost 3 bases to trimming and J lost 5 bases, with 10 bases between them. CDR3 length equals 14 residues. CDR3 protein: CASSEGTPNEKLFF. The DNA of the CDR3 is TGTGCCAGCAGTGAGGGGACGCCAAATGAAAAACTGTTTTTT.

The genes are TRBV11-2 and TRBJ2-1; the match to TRBD2 covers 8 bases. The CDR3 is 16 amino acids. V lost 0 bases and J lost 10; bases outside the gene matches: 11. Germline values: CDR1 SGHAT, CDR2 FQNNGV. Here the CDR3 DNA reads TGTGCCAGCAGCTTAGATCCGGGACTAGGATTAACCGAGCAGTTCTTC. This translates into CASSLDPGLGLTEQFF. The full variable domain, with the rest looked up from reference TRBV11-2 and TRBJ2-1, is EAGVAQSPRYKIIEKRQSVAFWCNPISGHATLYWYQQILGQGPKLLIQFQNNGVVDDSQLPKDRFSAERLKGVDSTLKIQPAKLEDSAVYLCASSLDPGLGLTEQFFGPGTRLTVL.

The V gene is TRBV30, the J gene TRBJ1-6, with 8 bases identical to TRBD1. The V segment lost 1 base and the J segment 9 bases; nucleotides outside the gene matches: 5. This CDR3 comprises 14 residues. Germline loops: CDR1 GTSNPN, CDR2 SVGIG (reference sequence). The CDR3 DNA is TGTGCCTGGAGTGCGACAGGGGCGGGTTCACCCCTCCACTTT. This translates into CAWSATGAGSPLHF.

The chain joins TRBV7-9 to TRBJ2-7; TRBD2 agrees at 7 bases. Germline V gives CDR1 SEHNR, CDR2 FQNEAQ (reference sequence). Germline trimming cut 3 bases from V and 3 bases from J; bases unmatched to any gene: 5. The CDR3 length is 14 residues. The CDR3 is CASSFGGGNYEQYF. CDR3 nucleotides: TGTGCCAGCAGCTTTGGCGGGGGTAACTACGAGCAGTACTTC.

J is TRBJ2-7 and V is TRBV9; perhaps TRBD1 as D (5 bases). Germline V CDR1 and CDR2: SGDLS, YYNGEE. The CDR3 covers 14 residues. V was shortened by 0 bases and J by 7 bases, with 14 bases between the two germline ends. CDR3 amino acids: CASSVEPSRGEQYF. CDR3 nucleotides: TGTGCCAGCAGCGTAGAACCAAGTAGGGGAGAGCAGTACTTC.